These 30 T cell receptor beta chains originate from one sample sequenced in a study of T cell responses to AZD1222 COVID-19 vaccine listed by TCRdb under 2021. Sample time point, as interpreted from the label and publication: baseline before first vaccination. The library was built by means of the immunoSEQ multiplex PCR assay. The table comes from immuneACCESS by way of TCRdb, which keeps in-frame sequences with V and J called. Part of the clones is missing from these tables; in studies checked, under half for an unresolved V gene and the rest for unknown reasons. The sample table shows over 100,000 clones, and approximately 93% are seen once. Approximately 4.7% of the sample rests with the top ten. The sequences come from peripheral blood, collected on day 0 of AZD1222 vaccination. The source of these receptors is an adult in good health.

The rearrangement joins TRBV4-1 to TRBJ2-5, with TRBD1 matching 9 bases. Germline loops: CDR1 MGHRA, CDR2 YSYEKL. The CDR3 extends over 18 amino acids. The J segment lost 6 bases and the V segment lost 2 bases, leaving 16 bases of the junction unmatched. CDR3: CASSQPSLRQGGRQTQYF. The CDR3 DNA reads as TGCGCCAGCAGCCAACCCTCATTACGACAGGGGGGTAGGCAGACCCAGTACTTC.

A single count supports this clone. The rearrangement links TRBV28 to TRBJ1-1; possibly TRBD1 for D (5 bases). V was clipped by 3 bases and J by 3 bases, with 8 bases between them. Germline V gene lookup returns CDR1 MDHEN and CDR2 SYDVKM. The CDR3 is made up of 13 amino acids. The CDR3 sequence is CASSFRADTEAFF. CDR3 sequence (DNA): TGTGCCAGCAGTTTCAGGGCAGACACTGAAGCTTTCTTT.

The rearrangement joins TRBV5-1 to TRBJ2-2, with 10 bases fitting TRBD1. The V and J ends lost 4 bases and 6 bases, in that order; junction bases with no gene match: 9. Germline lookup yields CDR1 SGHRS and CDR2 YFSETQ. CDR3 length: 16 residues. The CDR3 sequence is CASSPTGTGVSGELFF. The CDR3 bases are TGCGCCAGCAGCCCGACCGGGACAGGGGTTTCCGGGGAGCTGTTTTTT. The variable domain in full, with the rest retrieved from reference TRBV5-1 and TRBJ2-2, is KAGVTQTPRYLIKTRGQQVTLSCSPISGHRSVSWYQQTPGQGLQFLFEYFSETQRNKGNFPGRFSGRQFSNSRSEMNVSTLELGDSALYLCASSPTGTGVSGELFFGEGSRLTVL.

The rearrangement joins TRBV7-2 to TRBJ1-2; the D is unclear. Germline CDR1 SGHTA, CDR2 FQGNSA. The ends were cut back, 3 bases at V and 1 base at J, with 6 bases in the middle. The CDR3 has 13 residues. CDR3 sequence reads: CASSFDSNYGYTF. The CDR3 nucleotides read TGTGCCAGCAGCTTTGATAGTAACTATGGCTACACCTTC. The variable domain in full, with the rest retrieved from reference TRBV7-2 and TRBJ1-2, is GAGVSQSPSNKVTEKGKDVELRCDPISGHTALYWYRQSLGQGLEFLIYFQGNSAPDKSGLPSDRFSAERTGGSVSTLTIQRTQQEDSAVYLCASSFDSNYGYTFGSGTRLTVV.

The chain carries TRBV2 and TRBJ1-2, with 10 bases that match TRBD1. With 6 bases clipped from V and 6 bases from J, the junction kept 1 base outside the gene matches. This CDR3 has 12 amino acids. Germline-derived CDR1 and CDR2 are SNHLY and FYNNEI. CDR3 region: CASRGQGDGYTF. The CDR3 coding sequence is TGTGCCAGCAGAGGACAGGGGGATGGCTACACCTTC.

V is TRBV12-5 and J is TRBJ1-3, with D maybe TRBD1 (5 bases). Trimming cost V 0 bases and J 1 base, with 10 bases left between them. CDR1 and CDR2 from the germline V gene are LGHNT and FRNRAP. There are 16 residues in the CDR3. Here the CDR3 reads CASGLVLGGSGNTIYF. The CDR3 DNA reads TGTGCTAGTGGTTTGGTACTCGGGGGGTCTGGAAACACCATATATTTT.

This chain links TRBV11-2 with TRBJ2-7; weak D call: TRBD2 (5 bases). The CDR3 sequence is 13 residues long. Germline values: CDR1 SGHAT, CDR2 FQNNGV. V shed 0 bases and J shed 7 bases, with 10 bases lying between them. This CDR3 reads CASSLDRTGEQYF. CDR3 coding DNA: TGTGCCAGCAGCTTAGACCGGACGGGGGAGCAGTACTTC.

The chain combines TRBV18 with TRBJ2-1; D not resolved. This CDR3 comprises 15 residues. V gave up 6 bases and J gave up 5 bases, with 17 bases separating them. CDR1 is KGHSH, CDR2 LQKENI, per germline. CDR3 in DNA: TGTGCCAGCTCCGAGTTAAGATACAATGACAATGAGCAGTTCTTC. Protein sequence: CASSELRYNDNEQFF.

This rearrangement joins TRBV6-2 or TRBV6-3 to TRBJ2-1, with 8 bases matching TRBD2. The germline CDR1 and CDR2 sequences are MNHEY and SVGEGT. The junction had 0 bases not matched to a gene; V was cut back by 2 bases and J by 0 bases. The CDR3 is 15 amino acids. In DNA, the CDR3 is TGTGCCAGCAGTTACACTAGCGGCTCCTACAATGAGCAGTTCTTC. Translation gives CASSYTSGSYNEQFF.

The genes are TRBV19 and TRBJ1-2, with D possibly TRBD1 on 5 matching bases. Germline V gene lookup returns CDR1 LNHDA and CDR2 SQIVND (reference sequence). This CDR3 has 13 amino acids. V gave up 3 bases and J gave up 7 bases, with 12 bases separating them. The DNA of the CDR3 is TGTGCCAGTAGTATCCCCTCAGGGACTGGCTACACCTTC. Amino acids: CASSIPSGTGYTF.

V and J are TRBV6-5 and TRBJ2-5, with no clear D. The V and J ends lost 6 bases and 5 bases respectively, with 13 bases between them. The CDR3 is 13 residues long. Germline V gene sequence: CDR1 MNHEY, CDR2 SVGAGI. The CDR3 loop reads CASRDASRETQYF. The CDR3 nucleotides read TGTGCCAGCAGAGACGCTTCTCGGGAGACCCAGTACTTC.

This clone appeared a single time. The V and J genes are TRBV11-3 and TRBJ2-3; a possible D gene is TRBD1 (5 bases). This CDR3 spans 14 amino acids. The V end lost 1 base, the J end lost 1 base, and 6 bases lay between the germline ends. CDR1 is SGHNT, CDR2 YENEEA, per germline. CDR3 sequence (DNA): TGTGCCAGCAGCTTAGTGACAGGCACAGATACGCAGTATTTT. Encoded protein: CASSLVTGTDTQYF.

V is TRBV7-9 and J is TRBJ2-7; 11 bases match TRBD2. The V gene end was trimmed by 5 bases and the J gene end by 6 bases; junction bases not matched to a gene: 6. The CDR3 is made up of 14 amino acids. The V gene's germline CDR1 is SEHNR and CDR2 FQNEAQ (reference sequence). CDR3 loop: CASSQTSGTAEQYF. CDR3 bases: TGTGCCAGCAGCCAGACTAGCGGGACGGCCGAGCAGTACTTC.

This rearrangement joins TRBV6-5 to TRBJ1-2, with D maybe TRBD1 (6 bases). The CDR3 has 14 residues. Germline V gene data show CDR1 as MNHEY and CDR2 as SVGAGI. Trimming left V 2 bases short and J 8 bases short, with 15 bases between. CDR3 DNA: TGTGCCAGCAGTTACGCCTTTCAGGGGTACGGCTACACCTTC. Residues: CASSYAFQGYGYTF.

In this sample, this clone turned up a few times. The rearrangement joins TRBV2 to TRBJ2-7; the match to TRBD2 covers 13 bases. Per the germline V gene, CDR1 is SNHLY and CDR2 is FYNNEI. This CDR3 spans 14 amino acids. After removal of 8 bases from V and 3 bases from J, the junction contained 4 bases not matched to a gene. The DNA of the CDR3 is TGTGCCAGCCGAAGGACTAGCGGGAGCTACGAGCAGTACTTC. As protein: CASRRTSGSYEQYF.

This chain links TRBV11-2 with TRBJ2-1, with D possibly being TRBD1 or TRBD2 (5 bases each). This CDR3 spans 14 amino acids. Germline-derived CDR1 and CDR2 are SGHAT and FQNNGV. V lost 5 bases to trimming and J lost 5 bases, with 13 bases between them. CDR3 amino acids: CASSRTGTDNEQFF. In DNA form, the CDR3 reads TGTGCCAGCAGCCGAACTGGGACCGACAATGAGCAGTTCTTC.

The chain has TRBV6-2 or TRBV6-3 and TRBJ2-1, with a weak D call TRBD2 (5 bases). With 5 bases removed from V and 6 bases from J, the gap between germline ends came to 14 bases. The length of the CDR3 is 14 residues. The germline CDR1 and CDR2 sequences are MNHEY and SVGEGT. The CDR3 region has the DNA TGTGCCAGCAGTCAACCCGGGATTACCAATGAGCAGTTCTTC. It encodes CASSQPGITNEQFF.

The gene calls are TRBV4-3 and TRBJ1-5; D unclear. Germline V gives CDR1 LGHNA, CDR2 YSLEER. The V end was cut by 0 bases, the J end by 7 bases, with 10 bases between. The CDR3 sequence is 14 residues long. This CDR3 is CASSQDARGQPQHF. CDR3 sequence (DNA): TGCGCCAGCAGCCAAGATGCGCGGGGACAGCCCCAGCATTTT.

In DNA, the CDR3 is TGTGCCGGGGGTGGGGGAAGCTCCTACGAGCAGTACTTC. Translation gives CAGGGGSSYEQYF. This rearrangement joins TRBV30 to TRBJ2-7; TRBD1 or TRBD2 may be the D gene (5 bases each). CDR1 GTSNPN and CDR2 SVGIG come from the germline V gene (reference sequence). Trimming stripped 8 bases from V and 0 bases from J, with 14 bases between. This CDR3 is built from 13 residues.

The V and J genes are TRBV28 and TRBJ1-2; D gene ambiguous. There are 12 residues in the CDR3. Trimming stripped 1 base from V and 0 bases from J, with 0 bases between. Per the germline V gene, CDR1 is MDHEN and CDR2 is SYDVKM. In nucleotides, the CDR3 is TGTGCCAGCAGTTTATCTAACTATGGCTACACCTTC. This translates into CASSLSNYGYTF.

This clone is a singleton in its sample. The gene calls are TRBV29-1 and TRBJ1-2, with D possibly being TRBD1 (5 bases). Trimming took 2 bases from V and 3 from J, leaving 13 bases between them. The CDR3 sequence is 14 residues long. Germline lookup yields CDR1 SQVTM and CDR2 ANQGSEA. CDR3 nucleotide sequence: TGCAGCGTTGAACGCGGGTTGGGGGACTATGGCTACACCTTC. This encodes CSVERGLGDYGYTF.

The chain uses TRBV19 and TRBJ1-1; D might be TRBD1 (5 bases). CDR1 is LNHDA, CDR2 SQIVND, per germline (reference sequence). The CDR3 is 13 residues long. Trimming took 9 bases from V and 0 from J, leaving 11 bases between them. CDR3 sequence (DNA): TGTGCCAGCCGACAGCCTATGAACACTGAAGCTTTCTTT. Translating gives CASRQPMNTEAFF.

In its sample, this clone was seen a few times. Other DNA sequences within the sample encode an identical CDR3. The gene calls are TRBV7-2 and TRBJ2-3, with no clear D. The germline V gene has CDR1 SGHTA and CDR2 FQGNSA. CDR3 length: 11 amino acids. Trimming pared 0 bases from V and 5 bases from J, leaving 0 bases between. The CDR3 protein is CASSLADTQYF. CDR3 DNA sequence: TGTGCCAGCAGCTTAGCAGATACGCAGTATTTT.

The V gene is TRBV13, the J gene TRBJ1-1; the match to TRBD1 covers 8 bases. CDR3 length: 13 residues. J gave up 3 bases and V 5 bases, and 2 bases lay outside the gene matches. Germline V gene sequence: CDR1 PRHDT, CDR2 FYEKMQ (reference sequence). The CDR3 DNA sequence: TGTGCCAGCAGCGGACAGGGTGACACTGAAGCTTTCTTT. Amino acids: CASSGQGDTEAFF.

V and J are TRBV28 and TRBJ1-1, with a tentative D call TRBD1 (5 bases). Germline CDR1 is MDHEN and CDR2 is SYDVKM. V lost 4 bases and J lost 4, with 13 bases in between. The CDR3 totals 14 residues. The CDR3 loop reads CASSSSVGATEAFF. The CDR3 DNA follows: TGTGCCAGCAGTTCCTCGGTCGGGGCCACTGAAGCTTTCTTT.

In DNA, the CDR3 is TGCGCCAGCAGCGAAACAGAGAACACTGAAGCTTTCTTT. Residues: CASSETENTEAFF. The gene calls are TRBV5-1 and TRBJ1-1; the D is unclear. This CDR3 comprises 13 residues. Between the trimmed V and J ends, which lost 4 bases and 1 base, there was a span of 8 bases. Germline V gene sequence: CDR1 SGHRS, CDR2 YFSETQ. Full variable domain (missing parts from reference TRBV5-1 and TRBJ1-1): KAGVTQTPRYLIKTRGQQVTLSCSPISGHRSVSWYQQTPGQGLQFLFEYFSETQRNKGNFPGRFSGRQFSNSRSEMNVSTLELGDSALYLCASSETENTEAFFGQGTRLTVV.

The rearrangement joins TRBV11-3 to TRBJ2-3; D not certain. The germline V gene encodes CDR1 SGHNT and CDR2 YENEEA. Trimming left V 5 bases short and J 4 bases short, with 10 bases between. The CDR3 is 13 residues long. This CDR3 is CASSPSSADTQYF. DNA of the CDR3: TGTGCCAGCAGCCCCTCTAGTGCAGATACGCAGTATTTT. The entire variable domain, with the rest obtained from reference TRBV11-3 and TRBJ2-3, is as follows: EAGVVQSPRYKIIEKKQPVAFWCNPISGHNTLYWYLQNLGQGPELLIRYENEEAVDDSQLPKDRFSAERLKGVDSTLKIQPAELGDSAVYLCASSPSSADTQYFGPGTRLTVL.

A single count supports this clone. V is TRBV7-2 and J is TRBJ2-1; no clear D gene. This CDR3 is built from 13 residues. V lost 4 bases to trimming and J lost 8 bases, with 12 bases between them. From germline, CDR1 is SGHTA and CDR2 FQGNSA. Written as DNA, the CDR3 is TGTGCCAGCAGCTCAGGAAGCCCTCATGAGCAGTTCTTC. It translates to CASSSGSPHEQFF. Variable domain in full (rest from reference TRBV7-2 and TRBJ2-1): GAGVSQSPSNKVTEKGKDVELRCDPISGHTALYWYRQSLGQGLEFLIYFQGNSAPDKSGLPSDRFSAERTGGSVSTLTIQRTQQEDSAVYLCASSSGSPHEQFFGPGTRLTVL.

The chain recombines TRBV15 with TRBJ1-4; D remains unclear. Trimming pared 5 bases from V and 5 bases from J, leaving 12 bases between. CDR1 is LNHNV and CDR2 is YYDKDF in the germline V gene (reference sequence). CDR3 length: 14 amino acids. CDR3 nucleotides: TGTGCCACCAGCGAAGCCCCAGTAAATGAAAAACTGTTTTTT. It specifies CATSEAPVNEKLFF.

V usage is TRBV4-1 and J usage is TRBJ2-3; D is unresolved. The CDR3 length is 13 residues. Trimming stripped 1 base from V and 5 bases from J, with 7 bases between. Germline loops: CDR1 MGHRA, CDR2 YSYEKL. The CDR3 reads CASSQVWGDTQYF. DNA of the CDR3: TGCGCCAGCAGCCAAGTCTGGGGAGATACGCAGTATTTT.